This TCR beta chain is from a study of CD8+ T cells in alopecia areata. As for the study in general: At a dose of 5 to 10 mg twice daily, oral tofacitinib was given to treated patients.

The treatment is: oral pan-JAK inhibitor, 5-10 mg twice daily. Investigators sorted PBMCs to obtain both CD4+ and CD8+ T cells. Investigators isolated RNA and reverse transcribed it into cDNA to act as the sequencing template. The method was immunoSEQ multiplex PCR; TCRdb's version includes in-frame clones alone and lacks a portion of them. This sample has some 95,000 clones, with around 40% found just once. The germline V gene has CDR1 LGHNA and CDR2 YNFKEQ. The J segment lost 2 bases and the V segment lost 4 bases, leaving 5 bases of the junction unmatched. The CDR3 is 15 residues long. Study observations and caveats: Throughout tofacitinib, many expanded lesional clones continued to persist in scalp and blood.

For this clone: Its target is unknown.

The rearrangement links TRBV4-2 to TRBJ2-7; 10 bases fit TRBD1. The receptor was isolated from a human donor with alopecia areata. Sequences were derived from CD8+ T cells sorted from blood, sampled at week 24, from a patient treated with tofacitinib. The CDR3 protein is CASSLGTGDTYEQYF. The DNA for the CDR3 is TGTGCCAGCAGCCTCGGGACAGGGGACACCTACGAGCAGTACTTC.